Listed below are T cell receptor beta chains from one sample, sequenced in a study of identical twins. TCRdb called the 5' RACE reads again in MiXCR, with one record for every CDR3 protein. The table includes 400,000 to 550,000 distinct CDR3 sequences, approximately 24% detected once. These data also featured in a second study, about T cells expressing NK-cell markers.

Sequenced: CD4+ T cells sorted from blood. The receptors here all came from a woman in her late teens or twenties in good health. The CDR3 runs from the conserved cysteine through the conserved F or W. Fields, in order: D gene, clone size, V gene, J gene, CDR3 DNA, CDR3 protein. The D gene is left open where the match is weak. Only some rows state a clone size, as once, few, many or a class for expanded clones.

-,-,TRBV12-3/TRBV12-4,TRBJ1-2,TGTGCCAGCAGCCGGGGAGGTAACTATGGCTACACCTTC,CASSRGGNYGYTF
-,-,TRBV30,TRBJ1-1,TGTGCCTGGAGTGTACATTTTGGGGGCACTGAAGCTTTCTTT,CAWSVHFGGTEAFF
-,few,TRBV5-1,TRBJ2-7,TGCGCCAGCAGCTTGGGGTTAGCAGACAATTACGAGCAGTACTTC,CASSLGLADNYEQYF
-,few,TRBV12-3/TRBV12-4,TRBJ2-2,TGTGCCAGCAGTTTACGGATGGGTTCCGGGGAGCTGTTTTTT,CASSLRMGSGELFF
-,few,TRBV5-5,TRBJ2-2,TGTGCCAGCAGCGCGTGGAGAGTGAACACCGGGGAGCTGTTTTTT,CASSAWRVNTGELFF
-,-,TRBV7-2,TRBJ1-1,TGTGCCAGCAGCTTCCAGACAGAATTTGAAGCTTTCTTT,CASSFQTEFEAFF
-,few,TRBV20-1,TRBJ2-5,TGCAGTGCTAGAGCCCCGGGACACTGGGAGACCCAGTACTTC,CSARAPGHWETQYF
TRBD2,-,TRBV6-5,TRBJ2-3,TGTGCCAGCACGGGGGGGGCCTTAGATACGCAGTATTTT,CASTGGALDTQYF
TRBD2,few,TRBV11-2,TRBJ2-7,TGTGCCAGCAGCAAACGCACCGGGACTAGCGGGAGGTCTTGGGAGCAGTACTTC,CASSKRTGTSGRSWEQYF
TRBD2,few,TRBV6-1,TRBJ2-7,TGTGCCACGCTCGAACCCGGGGGGGACTCCTACGAGCAGTACTTC,CATLEPGGDSYEQYF
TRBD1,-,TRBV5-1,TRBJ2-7,TGCGCCAGCAGCTTGGCAGAGGGACAGGCCACCTACGAGCAGTACTTC,CASSLAEGQATYEQYF
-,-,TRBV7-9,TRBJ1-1,TGTGCCAGCAGTGCAGGGTTGGAAGTCACTGAAGCTTTCTTT,CASSAGLEVTEAFF
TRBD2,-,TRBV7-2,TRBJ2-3,TGTGCCAGCAGCCCAATGGGGGGGGACACAGATACGCAGTATTTT,CASSPMGGDTDTQYF
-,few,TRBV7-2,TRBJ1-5,TGTGCCAGCAGCTTAGCATTGATTCAACCCCAGCATTTT,CASSLALIQPQHF
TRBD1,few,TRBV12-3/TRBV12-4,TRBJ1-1,TGTGCCAGCAGTTCCTTTGACAGGGCTGAAGCTTTCTTT,CASSSFDRAEAFF
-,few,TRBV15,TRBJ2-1,TGTGCCACCAGCAGAGATCGAGGAGTACTCAATGAGCAGTTCTTC,CATSRDRGVLNEQFF
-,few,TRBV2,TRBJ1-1,TGTGCCAGCGGTGGAGATGAAATCACTGAAGCTTTCTTT,CASGGDEITEAFF
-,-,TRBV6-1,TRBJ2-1,TGTGCCAGCAGTGATGTCGGAAGTCTCAATGAGCAGTTCTTC,CASSDVGSLNEQFF
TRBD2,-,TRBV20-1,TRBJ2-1,TGCAGTGCTAGAGGGGGGGGTGGATGGAACAATGAGCAGTTCTTC,CSARGGGGWNNEQFF
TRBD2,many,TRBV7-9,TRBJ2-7,TGTGCCAGCAGCGGACTAGCGGGGCCCTACGAGCAGTACTTC,CASSGLAGPYEQYF
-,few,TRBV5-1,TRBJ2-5,TGCGCCAGCAGCTGGAGCGGAGAGGAGACCCAGTACTTC,CASSWSGEETQYF
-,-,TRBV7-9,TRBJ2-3,TGTGCCAGCAGCCCCCCCACCACAGATACGCAGTATTTT,CASSPPTTDTQYF
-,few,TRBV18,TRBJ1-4,TGTGCCAGCTCAGCTAGGACGGCAACTAATGAAAAACTGTTTTTT,CASSARTATNEKLFF
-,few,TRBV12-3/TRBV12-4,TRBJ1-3,TGTGCCAGCAGTTTGGGCTGGGAGACACATTTT,CASSLGWETHF
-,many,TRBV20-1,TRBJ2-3,TGCAGTGCTAGGCAAACTGGGGGTACGCAGTATTTT,CSARQTGGTQYF
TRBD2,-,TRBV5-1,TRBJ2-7,TGCGCCAGCAGCCCACTGACTAGCGGGAGGGACGAGCAGTACTTC,CASSPLTSGRDEQYF
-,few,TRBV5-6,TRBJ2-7,TGTGCCAGCAGCGACCGATGGTCCGAGCAGTACTTC,CASSDRWSEQYF
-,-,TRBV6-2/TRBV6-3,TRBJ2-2,TGTGCCAGCACAGGACGCGCCTCCAACACCGGGGAGCTGTTTTTT,CASTGRASNTGELFF
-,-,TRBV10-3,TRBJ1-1,TGTGCCATCAGGGCGGGGGACACTGAAGCTTTCTTT,CAIRAGDTEAFF
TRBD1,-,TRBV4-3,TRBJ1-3,TGCGCCAGCAGCTCGACAGGGGGCTACTCTGGAAACACCATATATTTT,CASSSTGGYSGNTIYF
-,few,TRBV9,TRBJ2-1,TGTGCCAGCAGCGTGTCCGGGACCCATACCTACAATGAGCAGTTCTTC,CASSVSGTHTYNEQFF
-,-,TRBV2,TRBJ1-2,TGTGCCAGCAAGAAGGACAAAAACTATGGCTACACCTTC,CASKKDKNYGYTF
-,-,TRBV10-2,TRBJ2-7,TGCGCCAGCAGTTACGGTCAGGGGTCTCTTTACAACGAGCAGTACTTC,CASSYGQGSLYNEQYF
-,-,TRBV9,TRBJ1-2,TGTGCCAGCAGCGTAGCCGTGGATGGTGGCTACACCTTC,CASSVAVDGGYTF
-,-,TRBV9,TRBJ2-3,TGTGCCAGCAGCGTAGAGGGCAGGGGGGGCACAGATACGCAGTATTTT,CASSVEGRGGTDTQYF
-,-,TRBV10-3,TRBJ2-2,TGTGCCATCAGTGCGGTTGAGAGCACTCCGGGCACCGGGGAGCTGTTTTTT,CAISAVESTPGTGELFF
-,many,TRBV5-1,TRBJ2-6,TGCGCCAGCAGCTTGGAGTTACCGGGGACTGGGGCCAACGTCCTGACTTTC,CASSLELPGTGANVLTF
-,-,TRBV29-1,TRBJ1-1,TGCAGCGCCCACCCTGGTATGGTCACTGAAGCTTTCTTT,CSAHPGMVTEAFF
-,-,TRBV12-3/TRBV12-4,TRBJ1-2,TGTGCCAGCAGTTTAAAGTCGGACAGCCCGTATGGCTACACCTTC,CASSLKSDSPYGYTF
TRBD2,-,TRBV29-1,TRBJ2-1,TGCAGCGTTGAAGCGGGACTAGCGGGGGCGGGGCAGTTCTTC,CSVEAGLAGAGQFF
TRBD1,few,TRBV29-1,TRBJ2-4,TGCAGCGTAACCGGGACAGGGGACATTCAGTACTTC,CSVTGTGDIQYF
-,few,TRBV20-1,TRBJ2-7,TGCAGTGCTAGAGATGATGTGGCCTATGGGGAGCAGTACTTC,CSARDDVAYGEQYF
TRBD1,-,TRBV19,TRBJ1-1,TGTGCCAGTAGTACGAGGGGGCAGGTCAGGAGAAATACTGAAGCTTTCTTT,CASSTRGQVRRNTEAFF
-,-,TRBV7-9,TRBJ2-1,TGTGCCAGCAGCGAGAGGAGCTCCTACAATGAGCAGTTCTTC,CASSERSSYNEQFF
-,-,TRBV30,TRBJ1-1,TGTGCCCACTCCAGGGTGAACACTGAAGCTTTCTTT,CAHSRVNTEAFF
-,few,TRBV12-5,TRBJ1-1,TGTGCTAGTGGTTTGCAGTTCACTGAAGCTTTCTTT,CASGLQFTEAFF
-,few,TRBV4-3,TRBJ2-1,TGCGCCAGCAGCCCGTGGCAGGGCGATGAGCAGTTCTTC,CASSPWQGDEQFF
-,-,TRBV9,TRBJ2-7,TGTGCCAGCAGCGTAGCTATCGGTAGTGGCTACGAGCAGTACTTC,CASSVAIGSGYEQYF
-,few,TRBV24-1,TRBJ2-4,TGTGCCACCAGTGGTCGCCGGGCTGGGGTGGCCAAAAACATTCAGTACTTC,CATSGRRAGVAKNIQYF
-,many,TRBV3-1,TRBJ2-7,TGTGCCAGCAGCCAAAATAATCAGCCGATCTACGAGCAGTACTTC,CASSQNNQPIYEQYF
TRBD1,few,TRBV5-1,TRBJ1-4,TGCGCCAGCAGCCTCCCTGCGACAGGGCAAAATGAAAAACTGTTTTTT,CASSLPATGQNEKLFF
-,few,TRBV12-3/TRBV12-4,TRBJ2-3,TGTGCCAGCAGTTTACGGGGGGCTCAGTATTTT,CASSLRGAQYF
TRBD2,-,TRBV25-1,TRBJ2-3,TGTGCCAGCAGTGACCCATACGCGACTAGCGGGCGCGCAGATACGCAGTATTTT,CASSDPYATSGRADTQYF
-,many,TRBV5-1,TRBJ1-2,TGCGCCAGCAGCCCGGGGACCGCCGACTATGGCTACACCTTC,CASSPGTADYGYTF
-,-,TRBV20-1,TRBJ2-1,TGCAGTGCTTCTCCAAGGGGGGACAATGAGCAGTTCTTC,CSASPRGDNEQFF
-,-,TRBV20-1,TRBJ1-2,TGCAGTGCTAGAGGAGGCTCCACCGCCTATGGCTACACCTTC,CSARGGSTAYGYTF
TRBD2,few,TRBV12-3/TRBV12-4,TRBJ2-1,TGTGCCAGCAGTTTTCTAGCGGGAGTTGAGCAGTTCTTC,CASSFLAGVEQFF
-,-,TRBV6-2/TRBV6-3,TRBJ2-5,TGTGCCAGCAGAACGGACGCGGAGGTCCTAGAGACCCAGTACTTC,CASRTDAEVLETQYF
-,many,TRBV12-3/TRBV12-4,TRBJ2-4,TGTGCCAGCAGTTTAGCGGGAGACAGTGGTCGTCGGAACATTCAGTACTTC,CASSLAGDSGRRNIQYF
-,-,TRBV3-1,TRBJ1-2,TGTGCCAGCAGCCTGTCCGGGGGCGCCAACTATGGCTACACCTTC,CASSLSGGANYGYTF